This T cell receptor (beta chain) appears in the sequencing data of a study of regulatory T cells in long-lasting Graves disease. General study points: New patients shared 966 public clonotypes, and persistent patients shared more, with about 2,700. Persistent disease samples used TRBV28, TRBJ1-2 and TRBJ2-5 preferentially.

Germline V lookup: CDR1 MNHNS, CDR2 SASEGT. Trimming cost V 3 bases and J 9 bases, with 12 bases left between them. CDR3 length: 13 residues. This clonotype was found many times. No antigen is known for it. Regarding time point: newly diagnosed GD, antithyroid drugs for less than 3 months. There was RNA extracted from PBMCs, and the TCR library was made from it. An endocrinology department in Xi'an, China, supplied the patients. Researchers made TCR beta libraries by using iRepertoire HTBI primers and running Arm-PCR on CDR3 regions. TCRdb called the multiplex PCR reads again in MiXCR, with one record for every CDR3 protein. The data hold 350,000 to 450,000 distinct CDR3 sequences, with approximately 16% observed a single time. These data also featured in a second study, about T cells in Graves' hyperthyroidism and ophthalmopathy. That source notes: The definition of stable Graves' hyperthyroidism was no ophthalmopathy progression within 18 months.

V gene TRBV6-1 combines with J gene TRBJ2-4; the D is unclear. The sequence was obtained from a middle-aged woman with Graves disease. This specimen consisted of peripheral blood mononuclear cells (PBMCs), obtained at new diagnosis, from a patient treated with antithyroid drugs. The CDR3 here is CASSEARGVIQYF. The DNA for the CDR3 is TGTGCCAGCAGTGAGGCCCGCGGTGTCATTCAGTACTTC.